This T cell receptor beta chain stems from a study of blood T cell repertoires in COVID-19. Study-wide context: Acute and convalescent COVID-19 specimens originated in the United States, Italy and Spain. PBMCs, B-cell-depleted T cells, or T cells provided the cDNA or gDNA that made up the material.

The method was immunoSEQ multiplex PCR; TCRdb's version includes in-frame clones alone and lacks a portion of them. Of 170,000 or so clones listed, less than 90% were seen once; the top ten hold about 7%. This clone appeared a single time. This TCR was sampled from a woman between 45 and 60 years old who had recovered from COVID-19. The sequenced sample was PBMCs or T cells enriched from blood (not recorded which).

In nucleotides, the CDR3 is TGTGCCAGCTCACCAGAGGCAGGGGGCTCTGAGCAGTTCTTC. It translates to CASSPEAGGSEQFF. J is TRBJ2-1 and V is TRBV18; 8 bases line up with TRBD1. Germline V gene lookup returns CDR1 KGHSH and CDR2 LQKENI. The CDR3 spans 14 residues. The V gene end was trimmed by 2 bases and the J gene end by 9 bases; junction bases not matched to a gene: 6. Variable domain in full (rest from reference TRBV18 and TRBJ2-1): NAGVMQNPRHLVRRRGQEARLRCSPMKGHSHVYWYRQLPEEGLKFMVYLQKENIIDESGMPKERFSAEFPKEGPSILRIQQVVRGDSAAYFCASSPEAGGSEQFFGPGTRLTVL.